Here is one T cell receptor beta chain with its context. This record belongs to a study of cytomegalovirus exposure and HLA in healthy donors. The CDR3 is 16 residues long. Germline assignment: CDR1 SGHRS and CDR2 YFSETQ. V lost 3 bases, J lost 1 base, and 6 bases stayed unmatched. The study ran its PCR with 60 Vbeta and 13 Jbeta primers. Profiled with immunoSEQ multiplex PCR; TCRdb holds only in-frame clones, not every one. The data contain some 130,000 clones, more than 65% of them singletons. The sequence derives from a male donor in good health and CMV-seropositive. Material for sequencing was PBMCs. This chain joins TRBV5-1 and TRBJ2-3, with 9 bases fitting TRBD1. CDR3 DNA: TGCGCCAGCAGCTCACAGGGGGCTCGGGGCACAGATACGCAGTATTTT. Translation gives CASSSQGARGTDTQYF.